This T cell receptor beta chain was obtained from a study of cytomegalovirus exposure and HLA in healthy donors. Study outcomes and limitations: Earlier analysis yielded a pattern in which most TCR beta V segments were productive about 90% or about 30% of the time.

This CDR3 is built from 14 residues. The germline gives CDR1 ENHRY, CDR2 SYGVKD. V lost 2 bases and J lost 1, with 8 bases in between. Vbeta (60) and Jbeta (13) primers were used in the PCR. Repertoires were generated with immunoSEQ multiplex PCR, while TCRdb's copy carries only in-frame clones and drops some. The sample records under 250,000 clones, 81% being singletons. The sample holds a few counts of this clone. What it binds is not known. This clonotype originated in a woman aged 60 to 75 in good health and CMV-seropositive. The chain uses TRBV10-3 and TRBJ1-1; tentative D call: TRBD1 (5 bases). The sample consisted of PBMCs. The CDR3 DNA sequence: TGTGCCATCAGTGAGCCGACAGCGAACACTGAAGCTTTCTTT. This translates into CAISEPTANTEAFF.